The following is a T cell receptor beta chain sequence with its context. Its matching antigen is unknown. The sample is drawn from a study of cytomegalovirus exposure and HLA in healthy donors. General study results and limits: As was reported, the classifier diagnosed cytomegalovirus status with high specificity and sensitivity.

The V end was cut by 8 bases, the J end by 0 bases, with 11 bases between. Germline loops: CDR1 MDHEN, CDR2 SYDVKM. The CDR3 extends over 14 amino acids. The assay was immunoSEQ multiplex PCR, and TCRdb's table has in-frame clones only and misses some. This table holds about 110,000 clones, approximately 85% found once. The sequence was obtained from a woman aged 18-30 years in good health and CMV-seronegative. The sequencing sample was made of PBMCs. This rearrangement joins TRBV28 to TRBJ2-1; D is unclear. This chain's CDR3 is CASYSWSSYNEQFF. In DNA form, the CDR3 reads TGTGCCAGCTATAGCTGGAGCTCCTACAATGAGCAGTTCTTC. The whole variable domain, filled in from reference TRBV28 and TRBJ2-1, reads DVKVTQSSRYLVKRTGEKVFLECVQDMDHENMFWYRQDPGLGLRLIYFSYDVKMKEKGDIPEGYSVSREKKERFSLILESASTNQTSMYLCASYSWSSYNEQFFGPGTRLTVL.